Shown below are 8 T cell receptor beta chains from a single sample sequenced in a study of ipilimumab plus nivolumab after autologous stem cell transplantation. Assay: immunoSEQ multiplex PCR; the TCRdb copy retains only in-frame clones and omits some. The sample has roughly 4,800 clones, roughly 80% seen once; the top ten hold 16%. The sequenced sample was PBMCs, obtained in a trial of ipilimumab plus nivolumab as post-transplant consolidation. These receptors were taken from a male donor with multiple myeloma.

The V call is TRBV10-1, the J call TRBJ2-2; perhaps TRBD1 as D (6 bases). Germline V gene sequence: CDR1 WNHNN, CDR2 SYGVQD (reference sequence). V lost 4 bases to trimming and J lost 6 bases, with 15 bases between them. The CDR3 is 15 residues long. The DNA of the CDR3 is TGCGCCAGCAGTGGGGTAACAGGGTTCCCCGGGGAGCTGTTTTTT. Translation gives CASSGVTGFPGELFF.

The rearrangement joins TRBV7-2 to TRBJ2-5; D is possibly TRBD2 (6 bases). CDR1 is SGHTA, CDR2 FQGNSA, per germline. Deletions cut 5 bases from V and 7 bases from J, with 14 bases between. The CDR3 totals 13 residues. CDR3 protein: CASSGTAGGTQYF. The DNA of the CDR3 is TGTGCCAGCAGCGGTACAGCGGGCGGGACCCAGTACTTC. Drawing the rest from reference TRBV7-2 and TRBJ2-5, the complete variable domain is GAGVSQSPSNKVTEKGKDVELRCDPISGHTALYWYRQSLGQGLEFLIYFQGNSAPDKSGLPSDRFSAERTGGSVSTLTIQRTQQEDSAVYLCASSGTAGGTQYFGPGTRLLVL.

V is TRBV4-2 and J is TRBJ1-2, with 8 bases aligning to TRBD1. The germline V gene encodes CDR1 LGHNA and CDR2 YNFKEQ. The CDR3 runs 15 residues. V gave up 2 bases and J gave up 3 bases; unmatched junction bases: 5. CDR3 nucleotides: TGTGCCAGCAGCCAACCGGACAGGGTAGACTATGGCTACACCTTC. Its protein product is CASSQPDRVDYGYTF.

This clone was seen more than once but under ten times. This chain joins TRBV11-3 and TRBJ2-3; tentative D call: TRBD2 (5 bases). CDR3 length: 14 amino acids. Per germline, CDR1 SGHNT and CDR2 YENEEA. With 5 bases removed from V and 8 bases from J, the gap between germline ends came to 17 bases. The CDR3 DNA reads TGTGCCAGCAGCCCCGAGGAAGCCCGGGGTACGCAGTATTTT. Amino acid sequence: CASSPEEARGTQYF.

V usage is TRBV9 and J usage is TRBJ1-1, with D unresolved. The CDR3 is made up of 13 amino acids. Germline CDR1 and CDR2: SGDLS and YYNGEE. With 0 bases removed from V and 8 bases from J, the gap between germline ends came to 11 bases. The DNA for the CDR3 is TGTGCCAGCAGCGTAGTGAGTGGACTCGAAGCTTTCTTT. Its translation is CASSVVSGLEAFF.

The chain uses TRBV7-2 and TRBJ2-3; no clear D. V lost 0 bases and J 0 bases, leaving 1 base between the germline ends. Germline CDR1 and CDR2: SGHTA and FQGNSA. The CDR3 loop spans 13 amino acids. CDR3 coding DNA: TGTGCCAGCAGCTTAGCTAGCACAGATACGCAGTATTTT. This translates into CASSLASTDTQYF.

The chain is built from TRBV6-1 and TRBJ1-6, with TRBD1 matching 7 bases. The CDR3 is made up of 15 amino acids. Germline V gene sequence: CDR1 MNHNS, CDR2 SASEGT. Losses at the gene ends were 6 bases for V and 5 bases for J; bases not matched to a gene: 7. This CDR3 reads CASRIQGTNNSPLHF. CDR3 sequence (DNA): TGTGCCAGCAGAATACAGGGGACAAATAATTCACCCCTCCACTTT.

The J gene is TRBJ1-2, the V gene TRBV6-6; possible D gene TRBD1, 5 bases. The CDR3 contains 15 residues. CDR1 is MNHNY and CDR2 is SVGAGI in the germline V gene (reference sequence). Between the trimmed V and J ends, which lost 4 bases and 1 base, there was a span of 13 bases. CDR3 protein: CASSWGDGFNYGYTF. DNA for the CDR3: TGTGCCAGCAGTTGGGGGGACGGTTTTAACTATGGCTACACCTTC.